This T cell receptor (beta chain) is drawn from a study of T cell changes during pregnancy in multiple sclerosis. Germline lookup yields CDR1 SNHLY and CDR2 FYNNEI. J gave up 3 bases and V 6 bases, and 1 base lay outside the gene matches. This CDR3 has 15 residues. TCRdb's table, derived via immunoSEQ multiplex PCR, lists solely in-frame clones and lacks some. The repertoire includes 28,000 or so clones, 89% of them detected once, and approximately 0.86% sits in the top ten. The TCR comes from a female donor with multiple sclerosis, enrolled in a pregnancy study. V is TRBV2 and J is TRBJ2-3; 15 positions agree with TRBD2. Specimen: CD4+ T cells from peripheral blood mononuclear cells, collected in the second trimester of pregnancy. The CDR3 here is CASSGTSGGTDTQYF. For the CDR3, the DNA is TGTGCCAGCAGCGGGACTAGCGGGGGGACAGATACGCAGTATTTT.